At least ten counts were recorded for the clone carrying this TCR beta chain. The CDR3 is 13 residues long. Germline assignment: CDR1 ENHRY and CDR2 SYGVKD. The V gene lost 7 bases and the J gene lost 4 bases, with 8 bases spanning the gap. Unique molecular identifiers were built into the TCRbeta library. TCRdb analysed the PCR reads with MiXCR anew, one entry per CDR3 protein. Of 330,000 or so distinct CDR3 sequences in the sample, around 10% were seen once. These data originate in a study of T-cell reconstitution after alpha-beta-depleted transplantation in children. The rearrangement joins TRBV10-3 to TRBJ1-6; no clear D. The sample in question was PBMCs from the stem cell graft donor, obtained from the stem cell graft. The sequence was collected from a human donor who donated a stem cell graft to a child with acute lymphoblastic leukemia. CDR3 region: CAIKGGYNSPLHF. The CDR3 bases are TGTGCCATCAAAGGAGGGTATAATTCACCCCTCCACTTT.